This entry concerns a single T cell receptor (beta chain). CDR1 and CDR2 from the germline V gene are SGHTA and FQGNSA. The CDR3 extends over 14 amino acids. This sample is part of a study of shared clonotypes between healthy human individuals. The table came from immunoSEQ multiplex PCR; TCRdb's copy has only in-frame clones and leaves some out. The sample includes around 2.5 million clones, over 85% of them seen just once. This clonotype was obtained from a man between 18 and 35 years old in good health. Some clones in this sample may be carry-over from other donors' samples. The rearrangement links TRBV7-2 to TRBJ2-5; 10 nucleotides match TRBD1. The assigned J gene may be wrong: the sequence end matches TRBJ2-7 better. Sequencing input: naive CD4+ T cells from PBMCs. Indicated subset: CD45RA+ positively selected. The CDR3 sequence: CASSSRDRGYEQYF. The CDR3 nucleotides are TGTGCCAGCAGCTCCCGGGACAGGGGCTACGAGCAGTACTTC.